What follows are 23 T cell receptor beta chains derived from one specimen sequenced in a study of T cells in Graves' hyperthyroidism and ophthalmopathy (dated by TCRdb to between 2018 and 2020). Libraries came from multiplex PCR. These reads were obtained on an Illumina HiSeq 2000. The TCR beta CDR3 regions were amplified from RNA transcripts. The TCR CDR3 was subjected to a first round of RT-PCR using the HTBI primer set and the Qiagen OneStep RT-PCR kit. TCRdb passed the public sequencing reads through fastp at Q25 and MiXCR, retaining productive beta sequences. Rows matching on CDR3 protein sequence are summarized as one entry with the most common DNA and genes. This sample holds roughly 500,000 distinct CDR3 sequences; approximately 23% were observed only once. The top ten constitute about 49% of the sample. The source material was blood. Receptors originate from a woman in her 70s with Graves' ophthalmopathy.

The chain combines TRBV7-6 with TRBJ2-2; D unclear. Trimming stripped 1 base from V and 2 bases from J, with 14 bases between. Germline CDR1 reads SGHVS; CDR2 reads FNYEAQ. The CDR3 loop spans 17 amino acids. This CDR3 reads CASSLVGGTHNTGELFF. CDR3 sequence (DNA): TGTGCCAGCAGCTTAGTTGGTGGAACCCATAACACCGGGGAGCTGTTTTTT.

This clonotype was seen at least ten times. The V call is TRBV5-1, the J call TRBJ1-4; no definite D call. V lost 4 bases and J 6 bases, leaving 7 bases between the germline ends. There are 12 residues in the CDR3. Germline-derived CDR1 and CDR2 are SGHRS and YFSETQ. In DNA form, the CDR3 reads TGCGCCAGCAGCCTCAACTATGAAAAACTGTTTTTT. It specifies CASSLNYEKLFF. Drawing the rest from reference TRBV5-1 and TRBJ1-4, the complete variable domain is KAGVTQTPRYLIKTRGQQVTLSCSPISGHRSVSWYQQTPGQGLQFLFEYFSETQRNKGNFPGRFSGRQFSNSRSEMNVSTLELGDSALYLCASSLNYEKLFFGSGTQLSVL.

This clonotype came up many times. The J gene is TRBJ1-2, the V gene TRBV28; D not resolved. This CDR3 has 15 residues. Trimming removed 3 bases from V and 5 bases from J, with 16 bases in between. Germline loops: CDR1 MDHEN, CDR2 SYDVKM. The CDR3 sequence: CASSLTPNKIYGYTF. In DNA form, the CDR3 reads TGTGCCAGCAGTTTGACCCCCAACAAGATATATGGCTACACCTTC.

This clonotype has only one observation. The chain uses TRBV10-3 and TRBJ1-3, with D possibly being TRBD1 (6 bases). The ends were cut back, 10 bases at V and 4 bases at J, with 11 bases in the middle. CDR1 and CDR2 from the germline V gene are ENHRY and SYGVKD. The CDR3 is made up of 12 amino acids. The CDR3 sequence: CANGGTGNTIYF. The CDR3, as DNA: TGTGCCAACGGGGGCACAGGAAACACCATATATTTT.

The V call is TRBV29-1, the J call TRBJ2-1; 8 bases are shared with TRBD2. The CDR3 runs 16 residues. Trimming took 4 bases from V and 8 from J; bases not matched to a gene: 16. Germline V gives CDR1 SQVTM, CDR2 ANQGSEA. The CDR3 DNA follows: TGCAGCGTTGGATTCCTAGCGGGCACCACCGGGGATGAGCAGTTCTTC. Its protein product is CSVGFLAGTTGDEQFF.

At least ten counts were recorded for this clonotype. The chain combines TRBV11-2 with TRBJ2-1; D remains unclear. CDR3 length: 14 amino acids. The V and J ends lost 0 bases and 6 bases respectively, with 9 bases between them. Germline CDR1 and CDR2: SGHAT and FQNNGV. This CDR3 reads CASSLDTRSNEQFF. The CDR3, as DNA: TGTGCCAGCAGCTTAGATACCAGGAGCAATGAGCAGTTCTTC.

This chain links TRBV9 with TRBJ2-3; D unclear. This CDR3 spans 16 amino acids. V was clipped by 0 bases and J by 0 bases, with 11 bases between them. The V gene's germline CDR1 is SGDLS and CDR2 YYNGEE. The CDR3 DNA follows: TGTGCCAGCAGCGTAGAAGACCAGTCTAGCACAGATACGCAGTATTTT. Encoded protein: CASSVEDQSSTDTQYF.

There are many counts of this clonotype. J is TRBJ1-4 and V is TRBV28, with TRBD1 identical over 8 bases. The CDR3 has 14 residues. V shed 6 bases and J 4 bases; nucleotides not matched to a gene: 4. The germline gives CDR1 MDHEN, CDR2 SYDVKM. The CDR3 nucleotides are TGTGCCAGCAGACTTGACAGGGGTAATGAAAAACTGTTTTTT. Amino acids: CASRLDRGNEKLFF.

The CDR3 reads CASSLSPSGSIAYNEQFF. For the CDR3, the DNA is TGTGCCAGCAGCTTGTCGCCTAGCGGGAGTATCGCCTACAATGAGCAGTTCTTC. The V call is TRBV5-6, the J call TRBJ2-1, with TRBD2 matching 10 bases. Trimming took 1 base from V and 2 from J; bases not matched to a gene: 9. The germline CDR1 and CDR2 sequences are SGHDT and YYEEEE. This CDR3 has 18 residues.

The gene calls are TRBV10-3 and TRBJ2-2; D is possibly TRBD1 or TRBD2 (5 bases each). The CDR3 has 16 residues. Germline CDR1 is ENHRY and CDR2 is SYGVKD. With 7 bases removed from V and 2 bases from J, the gap between germline ends came to 17 bases. The CDR3 sequence: CAITSGPPKNTGELFF. The CDR3 DNA follows: TGTGCCATCACGTCGGGGCCACCGAAAAACACCGGGGAGCTGTTTTTT.

The chain combines TRBV20-1 with TRBJ2-7; 7 bases align to TRBD1. This CDR3 is 15 amino acids long. V was clipped by 5 bases and J by 3 bases; unmatched bases: 13. In germline, CDR1 is DFQATT, CDR2 SNEGSKA (reference sequence). As DNA, the CDR3 is TGCAGTGCTCCTGGACAGGCCATATGGGGCTACGAGCAGTACTTC. It encodes CSAPGQAIWGYEQYF.

In its sample, this clonotype was seen a few times. The chain carries TRBV15 and TRBJ2-1; TRBD2 matches at 9 bases. V lost 2 bases and J lost 0; bases outside the gene matches: 5. The length of the CDR3 is 17 residues. Germline V gene sequence: CDR1 LNHNV, CDR2 YYDKDF (reference sequence). CDR3 sequence: CATSRPRLAASYNEQFF. CDR3 nucleotide sequence: TGTGCCACCAGCAGACCTAGACTAGCGGCCTCCTACAATGAGCAGTTCTTC.

This clonotype was seen ten or more times. This chain joins TRBV3-1 and TRBJ2-5, with D possibly being TRBD2 (6 bases). The V end lost 3 bases, the J end lost 5 bases, and 22 bases lay between the germline ends. The germline V gene has CDR1 LGHDT and CDR2 YNNKEL (reference sequence). The CDR3 is 17 residues long. CDR3 residues: CASSHPAGTSTGETQYF. In nucleotides, the CDR3 is TGTGCCAGCAGCCATCCGGCGGGGACGTCAACGGGCGAGACCCAGTACTTC.

This clonotype was seen many times. This chain links TRBV12-3 or TRBV12-4 with TRBJ1-1, with unresolved D. V gave up 7 bases and J gave up 1 base, with 16 bases separating them. The CDR3 consists of 15 residues. CDR3 bases: TGTGCCAGCACTTCCCTGGGAGGGCCGAACACTGAAGCTTTCTTT. Protein: CASTSLGGPNTEAFF.

This clonotype was observed a handful of times. J is TRBJ1-1 and V is TRBV6-1; D perhaps matches TRBD1 (6 bases). Germline CDR1 and CDR2: MNHNS and SASEGT. The ends were cut back, 5 bases at V and 3 bases at J, with 13 bases in the middle. This CDR3 contains 14 residues. The DNA for the CDR3 is TGTGCCAGCAGTACACAGGGAGGGGACACTGAAGCTTTCTTT. As protein: CASSTQGGDTEAFF.

This chain uses TRBV20-1 with TRBJ2-7, with unresolved D. CDR1 DFQATT and CDR2 SNEGSKA come from the germline V gene (reference sequence). The CDR3 is 13 amino acids. V was clipped by 6 bases and J by 3 bases, with 15 bases between them. The CDR3 DNA is TGCAGTGCCCATTCCCCCGGAGTCTACGAGCAGTACTTC. As protein: CSAHSPGVYEQYF.

This clonotype was observed a handful of times. The chain carries TRBV18 and TRBJ1-1; D is uncertain. CDR1 KGHSH and CDR2 LQKENI come from the germline V gene. The CDR3 contains 12 residues. With 3 bases removed from V and 5 bases from J, the gap between germline ends came to 7 bases. The CDR3 sequence is CASSPQTTEAFF. CDR3 bases: TGTGCCAGCTCACCTCAGACGACTGAAGCTTTCTTT.

The chain couples TRBV10-1 to TRBJ2-1, with 9 bases identical to TRBD1. The CDR3 covers 15 residues. The V segment lost 0 bases and the J segment 8 bases; nucleotides outside the gene matches: 5. From germline, CDR1 is WNHNN and CDR2 SYGVQD (reference sequence). This CDR3 is CASSESRTGADEQFF. In nucleotides, the CDR3 is TGCGCCAGCAGTGAGTCTAGGACAGGGGCGGATGAGCAGTTCTTC.

In this sample, this clonotype turned up many times. This chain uses TRBV15 with TRBJ1-2, with D perhaps TRBD1 (5 bases). The CDR3 contains 14 residues. V lost 0 bases and J lost 7, with 12 bases in between. CDR1 and CDR2 (germline): LNHNV, YYDKDF (reference sequence). Written as DNA, the CDR3 is TGTGCCACCAGCAGAGATCTCAGGGTGGGTGGCTACACCTTC. Its protein is CATSRDLRVGGYTF. Combining the CDR3 with reference TRBV15 and TRBJ1-2 gives the whole variable domain DAMVIQNPRYQVTQFGKPVTLSCSQTLNHNVMYWYQQKSSQAPKLLFHYYDKDFNNEADTPDNFQSRRPNTSFCFLDIRSPGLGDTAMYLCATSRDLRVGGYTFGSGTRLTVV.

The chain uses TRBV30 and TRBJ2-3; unclear D gene. Germline CDR1 reads GTSNPN; CDR2 reads SVGIG (reference sequence). The CDR3 totals 14 residues. The V and J ends lost 2 bases and 2 bases respectively, with 11 bases between them. The CDR3 nucleotides are TGTGCCTGGAGTCTCTTTCAAAACACAGATACGCAGTATTTT. Translation gives CAWSLFQNTDTQYF. The full variable domain, rest sourced from reference TRBV30 and TRBJ2-3, is SQTIHQWPATLVQPVGSPLSLECTVEGTSNPNLYWYRQAAGRGLQLLFYSVGIGQISSEVPQNLSASRPQDRQFILSSKKLLLSDSGFYLCAWSLFQNTDTQYFGPGTRLTVL.

This clonotype was detected only a few times. The rearrangement joins TRBV7-2 to TRBJ2-7; tentatively, D is TRBD2 (5 bases). The germline CDR1 and CDR2 sequences are SGHTA and FQGNSA. With 5 bases removed from V and 3 bases from J, the gap between germline ends came to 14 bases. The CDR3 is made up of 14 amino acids. The CDR3 loop is CASSLSVMVYEQYF. The CDR3 DNA reads TGTGCCAGCAGCCTTAGCGTCATGGTCTACGAGCAGTACTTC.

V and J are TRBV19 and TRBJ1-1; D perhaps matches TRBD1 (6 bases). Trimming stripped 5 bases from V and 0 bases from J, with 13 bases between. CDR3 length: 15 residues. Germline loops: CDR1 LNHDA, CDR2 SQIVND (reference sequence). This CDR3 reads CASSYRDPVNTEAFF. CDR3 DNA: TGTGCCAGTAGTTACAGGGATCCGGTGAACACTGAAGCTTTCTTT. Supplemented by reference TRBV19 and TRBJ1-1, the full variable domain reads DGGITQSPKYLFRKEGQNVTLSCEQNLNHDAMYWYRQDPGQGLRLIYYSQIVNDFQKGDIAEGYSVSREKKESFPLTVTSAQKNPTAFYLCASSYRDPVNTEAFFGQGTRLTVV.

Ten or more counts support this clonotype. V and J are TRBV7-8 and TRBJ2-3, with 7 positions matching TRBD1. This CDR3 spans 13 amino acids. Germline CDR1 and CDR2: SGHVS and FQNEAQ. Trimming removed 6 bases from V and 5 bases from J; junction bases left unmatched: 5. CDR3 DNA sequence: TGTGCCAGCAGGAAAGGGGGCGGAGATACGCAGTATTTT. Its translation: CASRKGGGDTQYF.